This entry lists 19 T cell receptor beta chains sequenced from one sample in a study of blood T cell repertoires in COVID-19. Only in-frame clones appear in the TCRdb table, and some are missing; sequencing was by immunoSEQ multiplex PCR. The sample contains around 140,000 clones, 80% to 90% of which appear only once. Sequencing input: peripheral blood. The receptors come from a woman aged 45-65 years with acute or convalescent COVID-19.

This clone was observed a few times. This rearrangement joins TRBV19 to TRBJ1-5; TRBD1 is a possible D gene (6 bases). Deletions cut 6 bases from V and 4 bases from J, with 16 bases between. Germline CDR1 is LNHDA and CDR2 is SQIVND (reference sequence). The CDR3 totals 15 residues. The CDR3 DNA is TGTGCCAGTAGACTCGGACAGAACGGAAATCAGCCCCAGCATTTT. As protein: CASRLGQNGNQPQHF.

The chain joins TRBV30 to TRBJ1-5, with no clear D. The CDR3 extends over 11 amino acids. Trimming pared 6 bases from V and 4 bases from J, leaving 7 bases between. Germline CDR1 GTSNPN, CDR2 SVGIG (reference sequence). DNA for the CDR3: TGTGCCTGCGGGTCAAATCAGCCCCAGCATTTT. Its translation: CACGSNQPQHF.

This chain connects TRBV4-2 to TRBJ2-3, with a weak D call TRBD2 (5 bases). CDR1 and CDR2 (germline): LGHNA, YNFKEQ. With 2 bases removed from V and 1 base from J, the gap between germline ends came to 13 bases. The CDR3 loop spans 16 amino acids. This CDR3 reads CASSQNDGLRTDTQYF. The DNA of the CDR3 is TGTGCCAGCAGCCAAAACGATGGACTTCGCACAGATACGCAGTATTTT.

This clone was picked up a small number of times. The chain combines TRBV5-1 with TRBJ1-4, with TRBD1 matching 8 bases. Germline CDR1 reads SGHRS; CDR2 reads YFSETQ. The CDR3 spans 14 residues. V shed 0 bases and J 7 bases; nucleotides not matched to a gene: 2. The CDR3 is CASSLGQGIEKLFF. DNA for the CDR3: TGCGCCAGCAGCTTGGGACAGGGGATTGAAAAACTGTTTTTT.

This chain links TRBV5-1 with TRBJ1-3; D is possibly TRBD1 (5 bases). CDR3 size: 17 residues. V lost 0 bases and J lost 0, with 13 bases in between. In germline, CDR1 is SGHRS, CDR2 YFSETQ. Here the CDR3 DNA reads TGCGCCAGCAGCTTGGTAACAGGTAGCATCTCTGGAAACACCATATATTTT. Its translation: CASSLVTGSISGNTIYF.

The chain joins TRBV20-1 to TRBJ1-1; D is uncertain. CDR3 length: 11 amino acids. Germline CDR1 and CDR2: DFQATT and SNEGSKA (reference sequence). Between the trimmed V and J ends, which lost 3 bases and 1 base, there was a span of 3 bases. CDR3 protein: CSASKNTEAFF. CDR3 coding DNA: TGCAGTGCTAGCAAGAACACTGAAGCTTTCTTT.

For this clone: In the same sample, other DNA sequences code for this CDR3. The gene calls are TRBV10-3 and TRBJ2-5; a weak D match, TRBD1 (6 bases). The CDR3 consists of 12 residues. V lost 6 bases, J lost 2 bases, and 7 bases lay in between. Germline V gene lookup returns CDR1 ENHRY and CDR2 SYGVKD. CDR3 nucleotides: TGTGCCATCAGCGACAGGCAAGAGACCCAGTACTTC. Residues: CAISDRQETQYF.

The V and J genes are TRBV7-3 and TRBJ2-3, with 8 nucleotides matching TRBD2. There are 19 residues in the CDR3. Germline V gene data show CDR1 as SGHTA and CDR2 as FQGTGA. V lost 1 base, J lost 1 base, and 13 bases stayed unmatched. CDR3 coding DNA: TGTGCCAGCAGCTTAAGGACGGGGGTTACTAGCGGAGGCACAGATACGCAGTATTTT. Its protein product is CASSLRTGVTSGGTDTQYF.

The chain recombines TRBV28 with TRBJ1-1; D possibly corresponds to TRBD1 (6 bases). The CDR3 is made up of 12 amino acids. The V end was cut by 5 bases, the J end by 8 bases, with 12 bases between. Germline V gene lookup returns CDR1 MDHEN and CDR2 SYDVKM. CDR3: CASSGQDREAFF. CDR3 DNA sequence: TGTGCCAGCAGTGGTCAGGACAGAGAAGCTTTCTTT.

The CDR3 region is CAWSLGGEQFF. Written as DNA, the CDR3 is TGTGCCTGGAGCCTAGGGGGAGAGCAGTTCTTC. The chain carries TRBV30 and TRBJ2-1; D possibly corresponds to TRBD1 (6 bases). This CDR3 has 11 residues. V was shortened by 3 bases and J by 10 bases, with 10 bases between the two germline ends. Germline CDR1 is GTSNPN and CDR2 is SVGIG (reference sequence).

This chain joins TRBV18 and TRBJ1-6; 7 bases are shared with TRBD1. Germline V gene sequence: CDR1 KGHSH, CDR2 LQKENI. This CDR3 has 15 amino acids. The V and J ends lost 3 bases and 14 bases, in that order; junction bases with no gene match: 13. CDR3 DNA: TGTGCCAGCTCACCGGGGGACAGCCCAACGTTCACCCTCCACTTT. Protein product: CASSPGDSPTFTLHF.

This clone appeared once. J is TRBJ2-5 and V is TRBV7-2; 9 bases are shared with TRBD2. After removal of 0 bases from V and 1 base from J, the junction contained 9 bases not matched to a gene. The CDR3 extends over 18 amino acids. The germline V gene encodes CDR1 SGHTA and CDR2 FQGNSA. The CDR3 sequence: CASSLALAGTFLQETQYF. CDR3 DNA: TGTGCCAGCAGCTTAGCGCTAGCGGGAACCTTCCTCCAAGAGACCCAGTACTTC.

The gene calls are TRBV19 and TRBJ1-3; 8 bases match TRBD1. From germline, CDR1 is LNHDA and CDR2 SQIVND (reference sequence). CDR3 size: 17 residues. V shed 2 bases and J 0 bases; nucleotides not matched to a gene: 6. The CDR3 DNA is TGTGCCAGTAGTATAAGGGACAGGCAGCGCTCTGGAAACACCATATATTTT. Translating gives CASSIRDRQRSGNTIYF.

This clone was counted only a few times. The chain employs TRBV3-1 (or the pseudogene TRBV3-2) and TRBJ1-3; perhaps TRBD1 as D (5 bases). The CDR3 has 15 residues. Trimming shortened V by 4 bases and J by 0 bases, and 10 bases separated the two germline ends. Germline-derived CDR1 and CDR2 are LGHDT and YNNKEL (reference sequence). In DNA, the CDR3 is TGTGCCAGCAGCCGCGGGACCGTCTCTGGAAACACCATATATTTT. This codes for CASSRGTVSGNTIYF.

This sequence joins TRBV5-4 and TRBJ1-5, with 11 bases fitting TRBD1. This CDR3 comprises 15 residues. With 4 bases clipped from V and 6 bases from J, the junction kept 6 bases outside the gene matches. The germline CDR1 and CDR2 sequences are SGHNT and YYREEE (reference sequence). The CDR3 sequence: CASSLDRGRVQPQHF. The CDR3 DNA follows: TGTGCCAGCAGCCTGGACAGGGGGCGTGTTCAGCCCCAGCATTTT. Combining the CDR3 with reference TRBV5-4 and TRBJ1-5 gives the whole variable domain ETGVTQSPTHLIKTRGQQVTLRCSSQSGHNTVSWYQQALGQGPQFIFQYYREEENGRGNFPPRFSGLQFPNYSSELNVNALELDDSALYLCASSLDRGRVQPQHFGDGTRLSIL.

The rearrangement joins TRBV19 to TRBJ1-2; no firm D call. Trimming cost V 3 bases and J 2 bases, with 16 bases left between them. Per germline, CDR1 LNHDA and CDR2 SQIVND (reference sequence). This CDR3 is 16 amino acids long. The CDR3 reads CASSMSGFNSNYGYTF. In DNA, the CDR3 is TGTGCCAGTAGTATGAGCGGGTTCAATTCCAACTATGGCTACACCTTC. Looking up the rest from reference TRBV19 and TRBJ1-2 gives the full variable domain: DGGITQSPKYLFRKEGQNVTLSCEQNLNHDAMYWYRQDPGQGLRLIYYSQIVNDFQKGDIAEGYSVSREKKESFPLTVTSAQKNPTAFYLCASSMSGFNSNYGYTFGSGTRLTVV.

The gene calls are TRBV4-1 and TRBJ2-1; 8 positions agree with TRBD1. Germline CDR1 MGHRA, CDR2 YSYEKL. CDR3 length: 18 residues. J was trimmed by 3 bases and V by 4 bases; bases with no gene match: 14. CDR3 in DNA: TGCGCCAGCAGCCGAAGCTCGATCGGGACAGGAGGCTACAATGAGCAGTTCTTC. It encodes CASSRSSIGTGGYNEQFF.

Written as DNA, the CDR3 is TGTGCCAGCAGCTACCAGCGGGGGGCCTCCTACGAGCAGTACTTC. Encoded protein: CASSYQRGASYEQYF. The chain combines TRBV7-9 with TRBJ2-7; 9 nucleotides line up with TRBD2. The germline CDR1 and CDR2 sequences are SEHNR and FQNEAQ (reference sequence). This CDR3 has 15 residues. The V segment lost 4 bases and the J segment 0 bases; nucleotides outside the gene matches: 4.

J is TRBJ2-2 and V is TRBV6-5; possibly TRBD2 for D (5 bases). This CDR3 is 13 amino acids long. V was trimmed by 6 bases and J by 3 bases, leaving 8 bases between them. Germline-derived CDR1 and CDR2 are MNHEY and SVGAGI. The CDR3 is CASRVDYTGELFF. Here the CDR3 DNA reads TGTGCCAGCAGGGTGGACTACACCGGGGAGCTGTTTTTT.